This T cell receptor beta chain was identified in a study of T cell responses to AZD1222 COVID-19 vaccine. From germline, CDR1 is SGDLS and CDR2 YYNGEE. The CDR3 spans 15 residues. Trimming removed 0 bases from V and 1 base from J, with 8 bases in between. TCRdb's copy holds only in-frame clones and misses some; the assay was immunoSEQ multiplex PCR. The table lists more than 150,000 clones, 85% to 95% of them singletons, with about 9.4% in the top ten. The sample consisted of peripheral blood, taken on day 0 of AZD1222 vaccination. This receptor was identified in an adult in good health. The chain recombines TRBV9 with TRBJ1-5; D unresolved. The chain's CDR3 is CASSVGVGSNQPQHF. DNA of the CDR3: TGTGCCAGCAGCGTAGGGGTGGGGAGCAATCAGCCCCAGCATTTT.